Here is one TCR beta chain with its context. Its antigen is unidentified. 13 Jbeta primers and 60 Vbeta primers were used for the PCR. In the original processing: Later analysis identified roughly 82 million unique TCR beta chains, approximately 11 million shared. Clones were sequenced by immunoSEQ multiplex PCR, and TCRdb holds only the in-frame ones, with some missing. Clone size and V and J calls were adopted from that table, with D and trimming inferred from the DNA. Counted here are about 65,000 clones, 60% to 80% occurring once; the ten biggest clones make up roughly 2.8%. This entry comes from a study of cytomegalovirus exposure and HLA in healthy donors. Findings of the study overall: A list of about 180 TCR beta chains associated with cytomegalovirus was given.

V lost 1 base and J lost 7, with 10 bases in between. The CDR3 has 13 amino acids. Germline V lookup: CDR1 SEHNR, CDR2 FQNEAQ (reference sequence). The receptor comes from a man younger than 40 in good health and CMV-seronegative. The J gene is TRBJ1-2, the V gene TRBV7-9; weak D call: TRBD1 (5 bases). The sequencing input was PBMCs. CDR3: CASSLDGARGYTF. The CDR3 DNA is TGTGCCAGCAGCTTAGATGGGGCTCGTGGCTACACCTTC.